The present entry profiles one T cell receptor (beta chain) with its context. Its target is not known. The data originate from a study of T cells expressing NK-cell markers. General study results and limits: Four of the donors also had these clonotypes leading their CD3+CD56-NKG2C+ fraction.

TCR beta libraries carry UMIs added by 5'RACE template switching. TCRdb re-called the 5' RACE reads, yielding one record per CDR3 amino acid sequence without DNA. This repertoire includes fewer than 400,000 distinct CDR3 sequences. The CDR3 is 14 amino acids. Germline lookup yields CDR1 MNHNS and CDR2 SASEGT. Material: blood T cells: a sorted CD56 or NKG2C T cell subset, CD4+ or CD8+ T cells, or bulk PBMC T cells (not recorded which). The clonotype comes from a man aged 18 to 69 in good health. This chain joins TRBV6-1 and TRBJ2-1; lacking DNA, the TRBD1 call made by TCRdb goes unchecked. The CDR3 spells CASTSGGGHNEQFF.